This T cell receptor (beta chain) was captured by sequencing in a study of blood T cell repertoires in COVID-19. The table came from immunoSEQ multiplex PCR; TCRdb's copy has only in-frame clones and leaves some out. The sample lists 350,000 or so clones, more than 75% occurring once. CDR1 and CDR2 from the germline V gene are SGHTA and FQGNSA. Trimming stripped 5 bases from V and 8 bases from J, with 15 bases between. CDR3 length equals 13 residues. Patients of the Seattle cohort, enrolled during active infection, were followed longitudinally. The sample was peripheral blood. The rearrangement links TRBV7-2 to TRBJ1-2; D call uncertain. This TCR came from a woman aged 25 to 45 with COVID-19, enrolled during active disease. The CDR3 coding sequence is TGTGCCAGCAGCGTTCAACGGTTGAGGGGCTACACCTTC. It translates to CASSVQRLRGYTF.